This T cell receptor beta chain was retrieved from a study of CD8 T cells in Susac syndrome. RNA totalling roughly 0.45 to 1 ug underwent reverse transcription with random hexamers. It was immunoSEQ multiplex PCR that amplified TCR beta CDR3 across 54 Vbeta and 13 Jbeta. In TCRdb, the immunoSEQ multiplex PCR reads were re-called with MiXCR into one record per CDR3 protein. The profile shows some 110,000 distinct CDR3 sequences, 90% to 95% of them singletons. The CDR3 is made up of 15 amino acids. Germline V lookup: CDR1 GTSNPN, CDR2 SVGIG (reference sequence). V dropped 2 bases and J dropped 7; count of bases not matched to a gene: 10.

The chain combines TRBV30 with TRBJ1-2; 10 bases agree with TRBD1. The receptor's source is a human donor with multiple sclerosis. Sequencing was done on a sample of CD4+ T cells from PBMCs. The CDR3 here is CAWSTMGQGQFGYTF. DNA of the CDR3: TGTGCCTGGAGTACAATGGGACAGGGGCAATTTGGCTACACCTTC.